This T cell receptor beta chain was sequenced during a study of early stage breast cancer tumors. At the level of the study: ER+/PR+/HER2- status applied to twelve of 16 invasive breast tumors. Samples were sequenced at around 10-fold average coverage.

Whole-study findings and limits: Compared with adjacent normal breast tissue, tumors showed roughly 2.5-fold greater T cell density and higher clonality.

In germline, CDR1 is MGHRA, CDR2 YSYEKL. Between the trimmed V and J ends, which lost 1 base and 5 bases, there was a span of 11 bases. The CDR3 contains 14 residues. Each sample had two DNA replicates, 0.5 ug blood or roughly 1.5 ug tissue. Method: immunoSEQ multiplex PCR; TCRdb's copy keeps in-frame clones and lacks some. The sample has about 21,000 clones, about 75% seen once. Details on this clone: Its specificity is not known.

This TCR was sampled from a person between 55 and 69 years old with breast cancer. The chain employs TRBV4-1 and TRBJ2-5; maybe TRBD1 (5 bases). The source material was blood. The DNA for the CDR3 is TGCGCCAGCAGCCAAGGCCAGGGTGGGGAGACCCAGTACTTC. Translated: CASSQGQGGETQYF.